Shown below are 9 T cell receptor beta chains from a single sample sequenced in a study of CD8 T cells in Susac syndrome. RNA totalling about 0.45 to 1 ug underwent reverse transcription with random hexamers. TCRdb used MiXCR to reprocess the immunoSEQ multiplex PCR reads, holding one entry per CDR3 protein. Counted here are about 190,000 distinct CDR3 sequences, about 91% occurring once; the ten biggest clones make up around 0.079%. Sequencing used CD4+ T cells from PBMCs. These receptors all stem from a human donor with Susac syndrome.

This chain joins TRBV20-1 and TRBJ2-7; D ambiguous. CDR1 DFQATT and CDR2 SNEGSKA come from the germline V gene (reference sequence). CDR3 size: 15 residues. V was pared by 2 bases and J by 5 bases, with 19 bases between. In DNA form, the CDR3 reads TGCAGTGCTAGATTGTCCGGCAGAAGATTCCACGAGCAGTACTTC. Amino acids: CSARLSGRRFHEQYF.

The chain carries TRBV30 and TRBJ1-1; D is unclear. CDR1 GTSNPN and CDR2 SVGIG come from the germline V gene (reference sequence). The ends were cut back, 4 bases at V and 4 bases at J, with 7 bases in the middle. The CDR3 loop spans 11 amino acids. The CDR3 sequence is CAWTVTTEAFF. In DNA, the CDR3 is TGTGCCTGGACAGTTACCACTGAAGCTTTCTTT.

Here the CDR3 DNA reads TGCGCCAGCAGCGTTGCAGGGTGGAACACAGATACGCAGTATTTT. It translates to CASSVAGWNTDTQYF. The chain recombines TRBV5-1 with TRBJ2-3; the D gene is possibly TRBD1 (5 bases). This CDR3 is built from 15 residues. Germline CDR1 is SGHRS and CDR2 is YFSETQ. Trimming pared 4 bases from V and 2 bases from J, leaving 14 bases between.

This clonotype was seen a single time. This chain uses TRBV28 with TRBJ2-1, with TRBD2 matching 8 bases. The CDR3 sequence is 15 residues long. CDR1 and CDR2 (germline): MDHEN, SYDVKM. The trim removed 3 bases at V and 5 bases at J, leaving 6 bases unmatched. The CDR3 nucleotides are TGTGCCAGCAGTTTCTCTAGCGGGTTCCACAATGAGCAGTTCTTC. As protein: CASSFSSGFHNEQFF.

The chain employs TRBV20-1 and TRBJ1-2; the D gene is possibly TRBD1 (5 bases). Germline CDR1 is DFQATT and CDR2 is SNEGSKA (reference sequence). The CDR3 runs to 14 residues. V was cut by 3 bases and J by 7 bases, with 18 bases left in between. The CDR3 sequence: CSASEAVKGSGYTF. In nucleotides, the CDR3 is TGCAGTGCTAGTGAGGCAGTCAAGGGGTCTGGCTACACCTTC.

This chain links TRBV7-8 with TRBJ2-7, with a tentative D call TRBD2 (5 bases). The CDR3 extends over 12 amino acids. V was trimmed by 6 bases and J by 5 bases, leaving 11 bases between them. CDR1 and CDR2 from the germline V gene are SGHVS and FQNEAQ. CDR3 DNA sequence: TGTGCCAGCAGTCAGGACTCGAACGAGCAGTACTTC. Translating it yields CASSQDSNEQYF.

This sequence joins TRBV3-1 and TRBJ2-1, with 10 bases fitting TRBD2. The CDR3 sequence is 16 residues long. Germline V gene lookup returns CDR1 LGHDT and CDR2 YNNKEL (reference sequence). The junction had 5 bases not matched to a gene; V was cut back by 0 bases and J by 6 bases. CDR3 residues: CASSQDILAGSNEQFF. For the CDR3, the DNA is TGTGCCAGCAGCCAAGATATACTAGCGGGAAGCAATGAGCAGTTCTTC.

The rearrangement joins TRBV7-9 to TRBJ1-1; the match to TRBD1 covers 7 bases. The CDR3 consists of 14 residues. V was clipped by 0 bases and J by 11 bases; unmatched bases: 9. Looked up from germline, CDR1 is SEHNR and CDR2 is FQNEAQ (reference sequence). The CDR3: CASSLAQGPGDAFF. Written as DNA, the CDR3 is TGTGCCAGCAGCTTAGCACAGGGGCCAGGGGATGCTTTCTTT.

The chain recombines TRBV2 with TRBJ1-2, with TRBD1 as a possible D gene (6 bases). The CDR3 is 15 residues long. CDR1 SNHLY and CDR2 FYNNEI come from the germline V gene. With 4 bases removed from V and 4 bases from J, the gap between germline ends came to 16 bases. This CDR3 is CASSATGGLGYGYTF. DNA for the CDR3: TGTGCCAGCAGTGCGACGGGGGGCCTAGGCTATGGCTACACCTTC.